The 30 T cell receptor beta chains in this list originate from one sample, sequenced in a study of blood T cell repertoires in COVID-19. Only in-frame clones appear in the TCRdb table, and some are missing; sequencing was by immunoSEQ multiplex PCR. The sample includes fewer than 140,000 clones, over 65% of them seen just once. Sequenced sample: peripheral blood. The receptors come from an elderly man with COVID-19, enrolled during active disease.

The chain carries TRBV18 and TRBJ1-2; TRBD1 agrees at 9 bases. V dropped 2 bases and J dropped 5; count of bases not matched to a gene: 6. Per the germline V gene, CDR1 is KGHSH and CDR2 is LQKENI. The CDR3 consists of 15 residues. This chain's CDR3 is CASSPTTDRGYGYTF. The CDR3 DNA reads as TGTGCCAGCTCACCAACCACGGACAGGGGATATGGCTACACCTTC.

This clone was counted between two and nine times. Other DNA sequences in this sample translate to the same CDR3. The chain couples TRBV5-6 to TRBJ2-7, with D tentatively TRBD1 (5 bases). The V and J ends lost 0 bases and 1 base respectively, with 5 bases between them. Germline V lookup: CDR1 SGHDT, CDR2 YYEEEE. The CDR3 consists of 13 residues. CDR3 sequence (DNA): TGTGCCAGCAGCTTGGGACAGTCCTACGAGCAGTACTTC. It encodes CASSLGQSYEQYF.

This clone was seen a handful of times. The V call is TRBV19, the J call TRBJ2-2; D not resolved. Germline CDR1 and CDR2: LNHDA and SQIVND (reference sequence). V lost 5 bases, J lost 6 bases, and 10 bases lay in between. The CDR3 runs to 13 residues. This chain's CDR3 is CASSPLGAGELFF. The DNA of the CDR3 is TGTGCCAGTAGTCCCCTCGGAGCCGGGGAGCTGTTTTTT. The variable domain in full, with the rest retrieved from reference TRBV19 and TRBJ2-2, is DGGITQSPKYLFRKEGQNVTLSCEQNLNHDAMYWYRQDPGQGLRLIYYSQIVNDFQKGDIAEGYSVSREKKESFPLTVTSAQKNPTAFYLCASSPLGAGELFFGEGSRLTVL.

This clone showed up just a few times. The CDR3 region is CASSPMTIMNTEAFF. CDR3 coding DNA: TGCGCCAGCAGCCCGATGACAATTATGAACACTGAAGCTTTCTTT. The rearrangement links TRBV5-1 to TRBJ1-1; unclear D gene. The V gene lost 4 bases and the J gene lost 0 bases, with 13 bases spanning the gap. Germline V CDR1 and CDR2: SGHRS, YFSETQ. The CDR3 spans 15 residues.

The CDR3 region is CASSLTENTEAFF. CDR3 sequence (DNA): TGTGCCAGCAGTTTAACAGAGAACACTGAAGCTTTCTTT. The gene calls are TRBV12-3 or TRBV12-4 and TRBJ1-1; D remains unclear. Trimming took off 2 bases at V and 1 base at J, with 5 bases between the two ends. The CDR3 contains 13 residues.

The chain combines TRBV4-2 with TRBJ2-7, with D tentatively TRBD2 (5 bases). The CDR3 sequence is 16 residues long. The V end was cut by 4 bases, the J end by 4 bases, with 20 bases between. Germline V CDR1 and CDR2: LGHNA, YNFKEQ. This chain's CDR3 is CASSPREGLFLYEQYF. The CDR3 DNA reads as TGTGCCAGCAGCCCCCGCGAAGGACTTTTCCTTTACGAGCAGTACTTC.

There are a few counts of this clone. The CDR3 nucleotides are TGTGCCAGCGTCACCGCCGGGACAGGGGGATACGAGCAGTACTTC. The encoded protein is CASVTAGTGGYEQYF. The chain combines TRBV28 with TRBJ2-7, with 11 bases aligning to TRBD1. In germline, CDR1 is MDHEN, CDR2 SYDVKM. The CDR3 covers 15 residues. The V gene end was trimmed by 8 bases and the J gene end by 4 bases; junction bases not matched to a gene: 10.

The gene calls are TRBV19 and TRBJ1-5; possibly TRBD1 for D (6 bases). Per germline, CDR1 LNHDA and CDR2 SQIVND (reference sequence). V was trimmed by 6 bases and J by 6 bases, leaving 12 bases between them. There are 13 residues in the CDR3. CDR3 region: CASSTGTSQPQHF. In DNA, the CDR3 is TGTGCCAGTAGCACAGGGACCTCTCAGCCCCAGCATTTT. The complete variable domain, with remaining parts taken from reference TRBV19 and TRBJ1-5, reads DGGITQSPKYLFRKEGQNVTLSCEQNLNHDAMYWYRQDPGQGLRLIYYSQIVNDFQKGDIAEGYSVSREKKESFPLTVTSAQKNPTAFYLCASSTGTSQPQHFGDGTRLSIL.

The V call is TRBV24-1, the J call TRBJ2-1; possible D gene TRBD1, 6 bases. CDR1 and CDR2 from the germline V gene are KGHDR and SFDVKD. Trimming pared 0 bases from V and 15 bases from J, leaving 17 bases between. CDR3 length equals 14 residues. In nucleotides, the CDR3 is TGTGCCACCAGTGATTTGGGGCCGCAGGGGCCCCTGTTCTTC. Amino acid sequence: CATSDLGPQGPLFF.

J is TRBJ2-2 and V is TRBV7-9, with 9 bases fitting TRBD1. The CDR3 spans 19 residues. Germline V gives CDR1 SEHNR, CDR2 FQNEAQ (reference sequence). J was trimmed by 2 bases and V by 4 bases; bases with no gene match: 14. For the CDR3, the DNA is TGTGCCAGCAGCTCGGGACGGGGACAGGGTAGCAGAAACACCGGGGAGCTGTTTTTT. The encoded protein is CASSSGRGQGSRNTGELFF.

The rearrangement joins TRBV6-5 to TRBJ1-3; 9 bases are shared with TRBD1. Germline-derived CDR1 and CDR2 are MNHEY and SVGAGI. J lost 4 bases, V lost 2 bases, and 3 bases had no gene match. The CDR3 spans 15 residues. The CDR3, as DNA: TGTGCCAGCAGTTACGGGACAGGGAGAGGAAACACCATATATTTT. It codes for CASSYGTGRGNTIYF.

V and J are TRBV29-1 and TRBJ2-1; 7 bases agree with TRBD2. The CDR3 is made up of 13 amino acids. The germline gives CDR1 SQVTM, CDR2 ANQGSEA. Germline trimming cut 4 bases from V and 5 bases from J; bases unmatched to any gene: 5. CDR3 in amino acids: CSVVSLADNEQFF. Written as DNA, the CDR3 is TGCAGCGTTGTGAGTCTAGCGGACAATGAGCAGTTCTTC.

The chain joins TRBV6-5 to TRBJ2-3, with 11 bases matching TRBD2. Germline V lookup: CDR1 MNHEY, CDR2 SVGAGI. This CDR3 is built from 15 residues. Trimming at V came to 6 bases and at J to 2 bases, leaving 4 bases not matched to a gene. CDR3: CASRGTSGFTDTQYF. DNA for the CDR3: TGTGCCAGCAGAGGGACTAGCGGCTTCACAGATACGCAGTATTTT.

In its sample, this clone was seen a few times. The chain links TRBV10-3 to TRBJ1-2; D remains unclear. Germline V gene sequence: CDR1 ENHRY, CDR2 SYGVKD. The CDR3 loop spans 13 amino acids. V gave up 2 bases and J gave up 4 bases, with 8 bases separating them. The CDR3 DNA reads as TGTGCCATCAGTGAGCTGGCGGCCTATGGCTACACCTTC. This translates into CAISELAAYGYTF.

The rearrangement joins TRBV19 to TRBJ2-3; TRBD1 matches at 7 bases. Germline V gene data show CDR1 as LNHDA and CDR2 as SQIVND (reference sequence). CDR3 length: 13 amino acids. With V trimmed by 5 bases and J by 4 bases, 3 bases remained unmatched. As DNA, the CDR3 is TGTGCCAGTAGTGTCCAGGGGGCAGATACGCAGTATTTT. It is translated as CASSVQGADTQYF. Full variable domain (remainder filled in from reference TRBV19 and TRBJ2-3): DGGITQSPKYLFRKEGQNVTLSCEQNLNHDAMYWYRQDPGQGLRLIYYSQIVNDFQKGDIAEGYSVSREKKESFPLTVTSAQKNPTAFYLCASSVQGADTQYFGPGTRLTVL.

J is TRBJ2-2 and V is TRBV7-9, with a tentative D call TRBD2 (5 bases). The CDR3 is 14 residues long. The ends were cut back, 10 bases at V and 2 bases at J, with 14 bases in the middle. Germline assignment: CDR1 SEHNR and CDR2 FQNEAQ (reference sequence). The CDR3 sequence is CATLGLANTGELFF. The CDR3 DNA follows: TGTGCCACCCTGGGCCTAGCCAACACCGGGGAGCTGTTTTTT.

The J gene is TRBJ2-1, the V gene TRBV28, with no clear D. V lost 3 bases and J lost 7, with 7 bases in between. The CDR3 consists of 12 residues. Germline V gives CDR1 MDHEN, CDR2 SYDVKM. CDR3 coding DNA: TGTGCCAGCAGTTTTCGGTGGAATGAGCAGTTCTTC. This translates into CASSFRWNEQFF. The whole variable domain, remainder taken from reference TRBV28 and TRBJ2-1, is DVKVTQSSRYLVKRTGEKVFLECVQDMDHENMFWYRQDPGLGLRLIYFSYDVKMKEKGDIPEGYSVSREKKERFSLILESASTNQTSMYLCASSFRWNEQFFGPGTRLTVL.

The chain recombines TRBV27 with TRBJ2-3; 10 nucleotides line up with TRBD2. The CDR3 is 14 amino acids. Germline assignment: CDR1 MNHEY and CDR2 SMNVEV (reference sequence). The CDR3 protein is CGSRALAGADTQYF. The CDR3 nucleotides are TGTGGGTCTCGGGCCCTAGCGGGAGCAGATACGCAGTATTTT.

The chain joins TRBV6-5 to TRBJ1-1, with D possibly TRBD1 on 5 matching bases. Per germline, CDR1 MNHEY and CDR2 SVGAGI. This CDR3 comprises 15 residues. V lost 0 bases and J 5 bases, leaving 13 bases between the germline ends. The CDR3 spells CASSYSGGKWTEAFF. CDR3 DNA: TGTGCCAGCAGTTACTCGGGGGGGAAATGGACTGAAGCTTTCTTT.

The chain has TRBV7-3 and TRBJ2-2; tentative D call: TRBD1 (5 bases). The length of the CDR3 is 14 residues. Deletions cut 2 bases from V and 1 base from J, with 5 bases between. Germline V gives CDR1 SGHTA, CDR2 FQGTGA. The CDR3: CASSLQGNTGELFF. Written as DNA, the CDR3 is TGTGCCAGCAGCTTACAGGGGAACACCGGGGAGCTGTTTTTT.

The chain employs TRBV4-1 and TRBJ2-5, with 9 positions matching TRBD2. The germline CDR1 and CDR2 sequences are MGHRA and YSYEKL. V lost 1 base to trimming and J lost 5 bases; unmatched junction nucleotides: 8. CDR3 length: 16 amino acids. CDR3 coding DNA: TGCGCCAGCAGCCAAGGGGTAGCGGGAGTTGGGGAGACCCAGTACTTC. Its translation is CASSQGVAGVGETQYF.

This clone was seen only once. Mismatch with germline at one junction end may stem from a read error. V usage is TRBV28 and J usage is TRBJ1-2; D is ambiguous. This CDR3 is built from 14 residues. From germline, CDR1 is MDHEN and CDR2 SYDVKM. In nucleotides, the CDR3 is TGTGTCAGCAGTTTGCACGGTACTAACTATGGCTACACCTTC. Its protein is CVSSLHGTNYGYTF.

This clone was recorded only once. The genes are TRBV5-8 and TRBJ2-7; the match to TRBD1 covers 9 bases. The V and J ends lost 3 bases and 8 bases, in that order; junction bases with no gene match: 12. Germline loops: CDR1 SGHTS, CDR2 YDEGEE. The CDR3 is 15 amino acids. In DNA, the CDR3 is TGTGCCAGCAGCTCCGCCGGGACAGGGTTTGGCAAGCAGTACTTC. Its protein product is CASSSAGTGFGKQYF.

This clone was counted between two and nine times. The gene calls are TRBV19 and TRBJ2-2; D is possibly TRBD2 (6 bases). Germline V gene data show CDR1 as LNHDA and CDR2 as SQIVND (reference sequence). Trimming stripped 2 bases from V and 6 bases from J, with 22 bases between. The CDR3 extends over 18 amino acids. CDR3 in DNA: TGTGCCAGTAGTATAAGGGGTCCGGGGGACTTGACTCCCGGGGAGCTGTTTTTT. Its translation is CASSIRGPGDLTPGELFF. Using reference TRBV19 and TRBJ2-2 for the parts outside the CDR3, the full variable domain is DGGITQSPKYLFRKEGQNVTLSCEQNLNHDAMYWYRQDPGQGLRLIYYSQIVNDFQKGDIAEGYSVSREKKESFPLTVTSAQKNPTAFYLCASSIRGPGDLTPGELFFGEGSRLTVL.

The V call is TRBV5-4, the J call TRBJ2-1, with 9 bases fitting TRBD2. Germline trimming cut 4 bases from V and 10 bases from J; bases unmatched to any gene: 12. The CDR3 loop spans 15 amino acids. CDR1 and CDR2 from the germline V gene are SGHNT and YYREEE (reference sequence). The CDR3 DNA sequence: TGTGCCAGCAGCCCGGGGGGCGGGAGGGCCGTGGAGCAGTTCTTC. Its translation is CASSPGGGRAVEQFF.

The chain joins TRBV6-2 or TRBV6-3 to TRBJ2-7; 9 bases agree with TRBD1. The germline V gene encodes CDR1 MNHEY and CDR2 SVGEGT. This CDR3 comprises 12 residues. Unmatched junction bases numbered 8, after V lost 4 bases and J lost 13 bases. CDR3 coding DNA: TGTGCCAGCAGTTGGGACAGGGCGAGTGAATACTTC. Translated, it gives CASSWDRASEYF.

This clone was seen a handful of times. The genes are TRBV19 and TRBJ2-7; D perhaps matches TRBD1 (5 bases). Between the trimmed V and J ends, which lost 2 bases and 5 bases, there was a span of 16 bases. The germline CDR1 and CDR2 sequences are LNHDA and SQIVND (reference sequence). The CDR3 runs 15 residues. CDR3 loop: CASSIKGRQFHEQYF. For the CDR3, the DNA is TGTGCCAGTAGTATAAAGGGGCGGCAGTTCCACGAGCAGTACTTC.

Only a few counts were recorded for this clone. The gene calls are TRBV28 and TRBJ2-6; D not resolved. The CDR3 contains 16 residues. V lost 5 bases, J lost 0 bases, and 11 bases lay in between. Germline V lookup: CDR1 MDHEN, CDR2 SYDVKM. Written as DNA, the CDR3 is TGTGCCAGCAGTCCCCCACACCCCTCTGGGGCCAACGTCCTGACTTTC. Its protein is CASSPPHPSGANVLTF.

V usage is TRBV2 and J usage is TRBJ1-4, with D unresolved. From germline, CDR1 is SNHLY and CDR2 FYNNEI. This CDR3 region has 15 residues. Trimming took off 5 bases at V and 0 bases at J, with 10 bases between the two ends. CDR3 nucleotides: TGTGCCAGCAGTACCGCCCCGGCAACTAATGAAAAACTGTTTTTT. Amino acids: CASSTAPATNEKLFF. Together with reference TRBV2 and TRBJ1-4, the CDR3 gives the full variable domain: EPEVTQTPSHQVTQMGQEVILRCVPISNHLYFYWYRQILGQKVEFLVSFYNNEISEKSEIFDDQFSVERPDGSNFTLKIRSTKLEDSAMYFCASSTAPATNEKLFFGSGTQLSVL.

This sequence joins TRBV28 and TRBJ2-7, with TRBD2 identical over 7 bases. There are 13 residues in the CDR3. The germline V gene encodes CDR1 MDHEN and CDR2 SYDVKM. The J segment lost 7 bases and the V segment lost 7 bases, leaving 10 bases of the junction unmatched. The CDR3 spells CASTRRGMGEQYF. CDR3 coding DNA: TGTGCCAGCACTAGGCGGGGGATGGGGGAGCAGTACTTC.